The next 13 T cell receptor beta chains were all read from a single sample in a study of patients and donors after allogeneic stem cell transplantation. TCRdb reanalysed the RT-PCR reads using MiXCR and keeps one entry per CDR3 protein. The sample has about 110,000 distinct CDR3 sequences; 35% are singletons. Sequenced input: blood, either unsorted or a sorted T cell fraction (not recorded which). Every receptor here comes from a human donor who was either an allogeneic HSCT recipient or a stem cell or donor lymphocyte infusion donor (not recorded which). It is not recorded whose cells these are; they may come from a transplant donor.

This clonotype has more than one count but fewer than ten. This chain joins TRBV7-9 and TRBJ1-2, with D possibly being TRBD1 (5 bases). V gave up 2 bases and J gave up 8 bases, with 12 bases separating them. CDR3 size: 13 residues. Looked up from germline, CDR1 is SEHNR and CDR2 is FQNEAQ (reference sequence). Here the CDR3 reads CASSLFQGSGYTF. In DNA, the CDR3 is TGTGCCAGCAGCTTATTCCAGGGTTCCGGCTACACCTTC. The full variable domain, completed using reference TRBV7-9 and TRBJ1-2, is DTGVSQNPRHKITKRGQNVTFRCDPISEHNRLYWYRQTLGQGPEFLTYFQNEAQLEKSRLLSDRFSAERPKGSFSTLEIQRTEQGDSAMYLCASSLFQGSGYTFGSGTRLTVV.

The rearrangement joins TRBV9 to TRBJ2-7; the D gene is possibly TRBD1 (5 bases). This CDR3 region has 14 residues. V was pared by 2 bases and J by 3 bases, with 12 bases between. Germline loops: CDR1 SGDLS, CDR2 YYNGEE. This chain's CDR3 is CASSVSQDIYEQYF. CDR3 coding DNA: TGTGCCAGCAGCGTTTCTCAGGACATCTACGAGCAGTACTTC.

This clonotype turned up a few times. The chain uses TRBV20-1 and TRBJ1-6; D gene unclear. V was clipped by 2 bases and J by 0 bases, with 11 bases between them. This CDR3 contains 16 residues. The germline CDR1 and CDR2 sequences are DFQATT and SNEGSKA (reference sequence). CDR3 bases: TGCAGTGCTAGACGTTCGCACAGCTCCTATAATTCACCCCTCCACTTT. Amino acids: CSARRSHSSYNSPLHF.

This clonotype was found a few times. The junction does not match germline at one end; this may be a read error. V and J are TRBV2 and TRBJ1-3, with D possibly matching TRBD1 (6 bases). Germline-derived CDR1 and CDR2 are SNHLY and FYNNEI. CDR3 length: 13 residues. CDR3 sequence reads: CASSELGGSTIYF. For the CDR3, the DNA is TGTGCCAGCAGTGAATTAGGGGGAAGCACCATATATTTT.

This clonotype was detected a few times. V and J are TRBV18 and TRBJ1-1; D is possibly TRBD1 (5 bases). Germline lookup yields CDR1 KGHSH and CDR2 LQKENI. CDR3 length equals 15 residues. Trimming pared 6 bases from V and 0 bases from J, leaving 14 bases between. CDR3 sequence (DNA): TGTGCCAGCTCCCATTCACCGGGGCTGAACACTGAAGCTTTCTTT. It codes for CASSHSPGLNTEAFF.

The rearrangement joins TRBV5-1 to TRBJ1-5; D unclear. V dropped 0 bases and J dropped 1 base, with 8 bases sitting between them. Germline V gives CDR1 SGHRS, CDR2 YFSETQ. The CDR3 length is 15 residues. The CDR3 spells CASSLGSESNQPQHF. CDR3 bases: TGCGCCAGCAGCTTGGGTTCTGAGAGCAATCAGCCCCAGCATTTT.

The genes are TRBV6-5 and TRBJ2-5; 7 bases map to TRBD2. V was pared by 6 bases and J by 5 bases, with 6 bases of the junction left unmatched. The V gene's germline CDR1 is MNHEY and CDR2 SVGAGI. There are 13 residues in the CDR3. CDR3 DNA: TGTGCCAGCAGGAGGCGGGAGCATGAGACCCAGTACTTC. It yields the protein CASRRREHETQYF.

The V gene is TRBV4-3, the J gene TRBJ1-2; D is undetermined. CDR1 LGHNA and CDR2 YSLEER come from the germline V gene. V was pared by 0 bases and J by 6 bases, with 8 bases between. This CDR3 is 13 amino acids long. The CDR3 nucleotides read TGCGCCAGCAGCCAAGATTATGGGGATGGCTACACCTTC. Its protein product is CASSQDYGDGYTF.

This rearrangement joins TRBV7-2 to TRBJ1-2; D may be TRBD1 (5 bases). The CDR3 is 15 residues long. V gave up 4 bases and J gave up 3 bases, with 15 bases separating them. Germline V gene data show CDR1 as SGHTA and CDR2 as FQGNSA. The CDR3 DNA reads TGTGCCAGCAGCTCCCACCCGACAGACTACTATGGCTACACCTTC. This codes for CASSSHPTDYYGYTF.

The chain couples TRBV28 to TRBJ1-3; TRBD1 is a possible D gene (6 bases). The germline gives CDR1 MDHEN, CDR2 SYDVKM. V dropped 3 bases and J dropped 0 bases, with 9 bases sitting between them. The CDR3 runs 15 residues. CDR3 DNA sequence: TGTGCCAGCAGTTTCAGGGGCTACTCTGGAAACACCATATATTTT. It is translated as CASSFRGYSGNTIYF.

This clonotype was seen more than once but under ten times. The gene calls are TRBV2 and TRBJ1-6; tentatively, D is TRBD1 (6 bases). CDR3 length: 16 residues. The germline CDR1 and CDR2 sequences are SNHLY and FYNNEI. Trimming pared 6 bases from V and 3 bases from J, leaving 15 bases between. The CDR3 region is CASSRRTDRYNSPLHF. CDR3 bases: TGTGCCAGCAGCCGTCGGACAGACCGCTATAATTCACCCCTCCACTTT.

The chain has TRBV20-1 and TRBJ2-7; tentatively, D is TRBD1 (6 bases). Germline V lookup: CDR1 DFQATT, CDR2 SNEGSKA (reference sequence). The V end lost 5 bases, the J end lost 2 bases, and 10 bases lay between the germline ends. The CDR3 sequence is 12 residues long. CDR3 sequence reads: CSAGQPTYEQYF. In DNA, the CDR3 is TGCAGTGCTGGACAGCCGACCTACGAGCAGTACTTC.

The chain links TRBV20-1 to TRBJ2-7; 14 bases match TRBD2. The CDR3 covers 16 residues. Germline V gives CDR1 DFQATT, CDR2 SNEGSKA (reference sequence). The chain's CDR3 is CRPGLAGGALTYEQYF. DNA for the CDR3: TGCAGGCCAGGACTAGCGGGAGGAGCACTTACCTACGAGCAGTACTTC.